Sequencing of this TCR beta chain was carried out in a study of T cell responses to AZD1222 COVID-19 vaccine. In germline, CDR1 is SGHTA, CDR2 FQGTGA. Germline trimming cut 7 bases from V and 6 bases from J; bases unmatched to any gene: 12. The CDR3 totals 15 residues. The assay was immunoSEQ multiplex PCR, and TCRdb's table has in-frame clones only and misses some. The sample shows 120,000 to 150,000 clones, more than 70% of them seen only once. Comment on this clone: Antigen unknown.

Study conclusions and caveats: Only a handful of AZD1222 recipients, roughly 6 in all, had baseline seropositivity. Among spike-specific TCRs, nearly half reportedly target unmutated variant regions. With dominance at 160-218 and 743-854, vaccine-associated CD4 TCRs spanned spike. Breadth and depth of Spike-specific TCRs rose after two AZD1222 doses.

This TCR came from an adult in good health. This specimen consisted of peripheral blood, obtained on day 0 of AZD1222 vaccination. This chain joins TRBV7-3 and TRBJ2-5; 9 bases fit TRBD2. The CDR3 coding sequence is TGTGCCAGCAACATGAGCGGGGGGCGCGGTAAGACCCAGTACTTC. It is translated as CASNMSGGRGKTQYF.